Each of the 30 T cell receptor beta chains below was sequenced from the same sample in a study of regulatory T cells in long-lasting Graves disease. Time point described: newly diagnosed GD, antithyroid drugs for less than 3 months. The authors made the TCR library using RNA they extracted from PBMCs. Arm-PCR of CDR3 regions and iRepertoire HTBI primers were used to build TCR beta libraries. From the multiplex PCR reads, TCRdb called clonotypes with MiXCR, one entry per CDR3 protein. The sample includes roughly 400,000 distinct CDR3 sequences, about a sixth seen only once; the top ten take 23%. The data were also submitted as part of a second study, on T cells in Graves' hyperthyroidism and ophthalmopathy.

The sequencing here drew on peripheral blood mononuclear cells (PBMCs), taken at new diagnosis, from a patient treated with antithyroid drugs. The receptors were gathered from a woman younger than 30 with Graves disease.

This clonotype was recorded at least ten times. This chain joins TRBV15 and TRBJ2-3, with TRBD2 matching 10 bases. Looked up from germline, CDR1 is LNHNV and CDR2 is YYDKDF (reference sequence). Trimming cost V 1 base and J 3 bases; bases outside gene matches: 1. The CDR3 has 15 residues. This chain's CDR3 is CATSRASGRTDTQYF. The CDR3, as DNA: TGTGCCACCAGCAGAGCTAGCGGGAGAACAGATACGCAGTATTTT. Based on the CDR3 plus reference TRBV15 and TRBJ2-3, the full variable domain is DAMVIQNPRYQVTQFGKPVTLSCSQTLNHNVMYWYQQKSSQAPKLLFHYYDKDFNNEADTPDNFQSRRPNTSFCFLDIRSPGLGDTAMYLCATSRASGRTDTQYFGPGTRLTVL.

This clonotype was detected only a few times. A single base separates this from a much larger clone, so it may be a read error. The chain links TRBV7-2 to TRBJ2-7; 10 bases map to TRBD2. J was trimmed by 4 bases and V by 5 bases; bases with no gene match: 11. The CDR3 totals 16 residues. Germline assignment: CDR1 SGHTA and CDR2 FQGNSA. Written as DNA, the CDR3 is TGTGCCAGCAGCGCCCAGGCTAGCGGGAGTAATTACGAGCAGTACTTC. This sequence encodes CASSAQASGSNYEQYF.

V usage is TRBV9 and J usage is TRBJ2-2, with a possible D match to TRBD2 (6 bases). V was clipped by 4 bases and J by 5 bases, with 12 bases between them. The CDR3 is made up of 14 amino acids. The germline V gene encodes CDR1 SGDLS and CDR2 YYNGEE. The CDR3 loop reads CASSMGLRTGELFF. CDR3 nucleotides: TGTGCCAGCAGCATGGGACTCCGTACCGGGGAGCTGTTTTTT.

This clonotype was detected ten times or more. This chain links TRBV2 with TRBJ2-7; D remains ambiguous. V lost 5 bases, J lost 3 bases, and 11 bases lay in between. Per the germline V gene, CDR1 is SNHLY and CDR2 is FYNNEI. There are 13 residues in the CDR3. The DNA of the CDR3 is TGTGCCAGCAGTATCCGTCACGGCTACGAGCAGTACTTC. It encodes CASSIRHGYEQYF.

The V and J genes are TRBV24-1 and TRBJ1-1; D gene uncertain. The CDR3 is 17 residues long. V lost 1 base to trimming and J lost 2 bases, with 16 bases between them. The germline gives CDR1 KGHDR, CDR2 SFDVKD. This CDR3 reads CATSDFKRLGLNTEAFF. The DNA of the CDR3 is TGTGCCACCAGTGATTTTAAAAGGTTGGGCTTAAACACTGAAGCTTTCTTT.

The table lists this clonotype with a few counts. The V call is TRBV4-3, the J call TRBJ2-5; the D is unclear. V was clipped by 0 bases and J by 2 bases, with 10 bases between them. Germline-derived CDR1 and CDR2 are LGHNA and YSLEER. The CDR3 consists of 15 residues. CDR3 in DNA: TGCGCCAGCAGCCAAGATCTCTCGGAACAAGAGACCCAGTACTTC. It translates to CASSQDLSEQETQYF.

This clonotype occurred a few times. It is likely a read error, because the conserved phenylalanine at the end of the CDR3 is missing. The chain recombines TRBV11-2 with TRBJ2-5, with 7 bases lining up with TRBD2. Trimming cost V 2 bases and J 2 bases; bases outside gene matches: 14. The CDR3 totals 18 residues. Germline CDR1 and CDR2: SGHAT and FQNNGV. In nucleotides, the CDR3 is TGTGCCAGCAGCTTACTCGGGGAGGGGTGGGTCGGTCAAGAGACCCAGTACTCC. Its translation is CASSLLGEGWVGQETQYS.

V and J are TRBV6-1 and TRBJ2-4; TRBD2 aligns across 8 bases. Germline assignment: CDR1 MNHNS and CDR2 SASEGT. J gave up 1 base and V 7 bases, and 15 bases lay outside the gene matches. The CDR3 has 18 amino acids. The CDR3 loop is CASNTGTRGGGAKNIQYF. The CDR3 nucleotides read TGTGCCAGCAATACCGGGACTAGAGGGGGAGGGGCCAAAAACATTCAGTACTTC.

This clonotype was observed a handful of times. This rearrangement joins TRBV2 to TRBJ2-1, with D possibly matching TRBD2 (6 bases). Per germline, CDR1 SNHLY and CDR2 FYNNEI. CDR3 size: 13 residues. V was clipped by 5 bases and J by 9 bases, with 14 bases between them. CDR3 DNA sequence: TGTGCCAGCAGTAACCCGGGAGTGGCTGAGCAGTTCTTC. Translated: CASSNPGVAEQFF.

The table lists this clonotype with many counts. The chain links TRBV30 to TRBJ2-3; no definite D call. This CDR3 has 14 amino acids. The germline V gene has CDR1 GTSNPN and CDR2 SVGIG (reference sequence). V lost 0 bases to trimming and J lost 2 bases, with 9 bases between them. This CDR3 is CAWSVGSNTDTQYF. The CDR3, as DNA: TGTGCCTGGAGTGTCGGGTCAAACACAGATACGCAGTATTTT.

This rearrangement joins TRBV3-1 to TRBJ2-4; the D gene is possibly TRBD1 (6 bases). Germline assignment: CDR1 LGHDT and CDR2 YNNKEL (reference sequence). The CDR3 loop spans 16 amino acids. Trimming removed 4 bases at V and 1 base at J, with 14 bases between. The CDR3 DNA is TGTGCCAGCAGCCCATGGGGGCGCTCGGCCAAAAACATTCAGTACTTC. It translates to CASSPWGRSAKNIQYF.

This clonotype was counted many times. The rearrangement joins TRBV12-3 or TRBV12-4 to TRBJ2-3; TRBD2 aligns across 16 bases. V lost 5 bases, J lost 5 bases, and 10 bases stayed unmatched. CDR3 length: 18 amino acids. The CDR3 spells CASSGTGTSGRAGDTQYF. Written as DNA, the CDR3 is TGTGCCAGCAGTGGGACCGGGACTAGCGGGAGGGCCGGAGATACGCAGTATTTT.

V is TRBV19 and J is TRBJ2-1, with 12 bases lining up with TRBD2. In germline, CDR1 is LNHDA, CDR2 SQIVND (reference sequence). With 3 bases clipped from V and 9 bases from J, the junction kept 12 bases outside the gene matches. CDR3 size: 17 residues. The CDR3 DNA reads as TGTGCCAGTAGTATCTCTAGACTAGCGGGAGCGTCGGGTGAGCAGTTCTTC. As protein: CASSISRLAGASGEQFF.

This clonotype was counted ten times or more. The V gene is TRBV7-2, the J gene TRBJ2-6; D unresolved. The length of the CDR3 is 15 residues. V was pared by 6 bases and J by 3 bases, with 12 bases between. Germline V gene data show CDR1 as SGHTA and CDR2 as FQGNSA. DNA of the CDR3: TGTGCCAGCAGAGTAGGGTGGCTTGGGGCCAACGTCCTGACTTTC. Amino acids: CASRVGWLGANVLTF. The entire variable domain, with the rest obtained from reference TRBV7-2 and TRBJ2-6, is as follows: GAGVSQSPSNKVTEKGKDVELRCDPISGHTALYWYRQSLGQGLEFLIYFQGNSAPDKSGLPSDRFSAERTGGSVSTLTIQRTQQEDSAVYLCASRVGWLGANVLTFGAGSRLTVL.

This clonotype appeared a single time. This chain connects TRBV27 to TRBJ1-2; unclear D gene. Germline CDR1 reads MNHEY; CDR2 reads SMNVEV (reference sequence). The CDR3 spans 15 residues. V was shortened by 5 bases and J by 10 bases, with 23 bases between the two germline ends. CDR3 bases: TGTGCCAGCAGTAGAGCCCCGAAAAGCTATGGAGACTACACCTTC. This translates into CASSRAPKSYGDYTF.

The chain is built from TRBV5-1 and TRBJ2-7, with D possibly being TRBD2 (5 bases). This CDR3 comprises 16 residues. V lost 0 bases and J 4 bases, leaving 17 bases between the germline ends. The germline gives CDR1 SGHRS, CDR2 YFSETQ. The CDR3 reads CASSLGGPQTRYEQYF. The CDR3 coding sequence is TGCGCCAGCAGCTTGGGAGGGCCCCAAACTCGTTACGAGCAGTACTTC.

This clonotype has at least ten counts. The chain combines TRBV30 with TRBJ1-1; D not resolved. The CDR3 is 13 residues long. V lost 4 bases to trimming and J lost 1 base, with 10 bases between them. Germline V gene data show CDR1 as GTSNPN and CDR2 as SVGIG (reference sequence). The CDR3 region is CAWKDTPNTEAFF. For the CDR3, the DNA is TGTGCCTGGAAAGACACGCCGAACACTGAAGCTTTCTTT.

This clonotype showed up just a few times. A much larger clone differs by one base, so this may be a read error. V usage is TRBV29-1 and J usage is TRBJ2-5, with 8 bases lining up with TRBD2. Unmatched junction bases numbered 8, after V lost 0 bases and J lost 2 bases. The germline CDR1 and CDR2 sequences are SQVTM and ANQGSEA. The CDR3 covers 16 residues. DNA for the CDR3: TGCAGCGTTGAAGAGTCGGGAGGGTGGAGTCAAGAGACCCAGTACTTC. It specifies CSVEESGGWSQETQYF.

V and J are TRBV6-1 and TRBJ1-2, with D perhaps TRBD1 (5 bases). V dropped 6 bases and J dropped 3 bases, with 17 bases sitting between them. CDR3 length equals 15 residues. CDR1 is MNHNS, CDR2 SASEGT, per germline. CDR3 amino acids: CASSPRNRDHYGYTF. CDR3 DNA: TGTGCCAGCAGCCCAAGGAACCGGGACCACTATGGCTACACCTTC.

The V gene is TRBV19, the J gene TRBJ2-1, with TRBD2 as a possible D gene (6 bases). Trimming left V 7 bases short and J 0 bases short, with 13 bases between. The CDR3 loop spans 15 amino acids. Germline CDR1 and CDR2: LNHDA and SQIVND (reference sequence). Here the CDR3 reads CASTSDGSSYNEQFF. The CDR3 nucleotides are TGTGCCAGTACCTCGGACGGGAGCTCCTACAATGAGCAGTTCTTC.

This clonotype was seen ten or more times. This chain connects TRBV3-1 to TRBJ2-1, with D possibly being TRBD1 or TRBD2 (6 bases each). V was trimmed by 5 bases and J by 2 bases, leaving 13 bases between them. CDR3 length equals 15 residues. Per the germline V gene, CDR1 is LGHDT and CDR2 is YNNKEL (reference sequence). CDR3 DNA: TGTGCCAGCAGCGCGGGACACCGAGCCTACAATGAGCAGTTCTTC. This sequence encodes CASSAGHRAYNEQFF.

The chain carries TRBV6-2 or TRBV6-3 and TRBJ1-1; TRBD1 might be the D (5 bases). Trimming removed 4 bases from V and 6 bases from J, with 15 bases in between. The CDR3 length is 14 residues. CDR1 is MNHEY and CDR2 is SVGEGT in the germline V gene. The CDR3 sequence is CASSSTVVTSEAFF. The CDR3 DNA sequence: TGTGCCAGCAGTTCGACAGTCGTTACGTCTGAAGCTTTCTTT.

This clonotype showed up many times. The V and J genes are TRBV5-5 and TRBJ1-1; D unclear. Germline-derived CDR1 and CDR2 are SGHKS and YYEKEE (reference sequence). V was clipped by 5 bases and J by 0 bases, with 11 bases between them. The CDR3 spans 14 residues. CDR3 DNA: TGTGCCAGCAGTCTCAGGACCTTGAACACTGAAGCTTTCTTT. Protein sequence: CASSLRTLNTEAFF.

The chain carries TRBV19 and TRBJ2-3; TRBD2 is a possible D gene (6 bases). Between the trimmed V and J ends, which lost 6 bases and 0 bases, there was a span of 25 bases. The CDR3 is made up of 19 amino acids. CDR1 is LNHDA, CDR2 SQIVND, per germline (reference sequence). The CDR3 DNA reads as TGTGCCAGTAGCCTCCGAGGCGCGGGATTAATCACCAGCACAGATACGCAGTATTTT. Its translation is CASSLRGAGLITSTDTQYF.

This clonotype was observed at least ten times. V and J are TRBV14 and TRBJ2-1; 8 bases are shared with TRBD1. The CDR3 runs 16 residues. The germline V gene has CDR1 SGHDN and CDR2 FVKESK. The V and J ends lost 1 base and 4 bases, in that order; junction bases with no gene match: 6. CDR3 protein: CASSQVTYRGYNEQFF. The CDR3 DNA reads as TGTGCCAGCAGCCAAGTTACCTACAGGGGGTACAATGAGCAGTTCTTC.

This clonotype appeared many times. The chain links TRBV12-3 or TRBV12-4 to TRBJ2-2, with 7 positions matching TRBD1. V shed 5 bases, J shed 2 bases, and the junction held 5 bases outside the gene matches. There are 15 residues in the CDR3. Here the CDR3 reads CASSRDRTNTGELFF. In nucleotides, the CDR3 is TGTGCCAGCAGTCGGGACAGAACTAACACCGGGGAGCTGTTTTTT.

This clonotype was found a few times. The V and J genes are TRBV19 and TRBJ2-1; 12 bases align to TRBD2. The V gene end was trimmed by 3 bases and the J gene end by 4 bases; junction bases not matched to a gene: 10. The CDR3 extends over 18 amino acids. The germline gives CDR1 LNHDA, CDR2 SQIVND (reference sequence). The CDR3 bases are TGTGCCAGTAGTATCCGCTGGCTAGCGGGAGGGGTTTACAATGAGCAGTTCTTC. The encoded protein is CASSIRWLAGGVYNEQFF.

In this sample, this clonotype turned up many times. A junction end diverges from the germline sequence, so it may reflect a read error. The CDR3 loop is CASSIGSSYNEQFF. The CDR3 nucleotides are TGTGCCAGCAGTATAGGTAGCTCCTACAATGAGCAGTTCTTC. V usage is TRBV19 and J usage is TRBJ2-1; D ambiguous. The CDR3 is 14 amino acids. Germline CDR1 is LNHDA and CDR2 is SQIVND (reference sequence). Looking up the rest from reference TRBV19 and TRBJ2-1 gives the full variable domain: DGGITQSPKYLFRKEGQNVTLSCEQNLNHDAMYWYRQDPGQGLRLIYYSQIVNDFQKGDIAEGYSVSREKKESFPLTVTSAQKNPTAFYLCASSIGSSYNEQFFGPGTRLTVL.

This clonotype was seen at least ten times. The chain couples TRBV2 to TRBJ2-2; 10 positions match TRBD2. V shed 7 bases, J shed 1 base, and the junction held 3 bases outside the gene matches. The V gene's germline CDR1 is SNHLY and CDR2 FYNNEI. The CDR3 extends over 15 amino acids. The CDR3 spells CASNRLAGNTGELFF. As DNA, the CDR3 is TGTGCCAGCAACCGACTAGCGGGGAACACCGGGGAGCTGTTTTTT.

The sample holds many counts of this clonotype. The chain has TRBV19 and TRBJ2-2; 10 bases match TRBD2. Trimming cost V 1 base and J 4 bases; bases outside gene matches: 6. The CDR3 extends over 17 amino acids. CDR1 LNHDA and CDR2 SQIVND come from the germline V gene (reference sequence). This CDR3 reads CASSIVQREGRTGELFF. CDR3 coding DNA: TGTGCCAGTAGTATAGTTCAGCGGGAGGGCCGCACCGGGGAGCTGTTTTTT.